One sample yielded the 19 T cell receptor beta chains listed below, sequenced in a study of blood T cell repertoires in COVID-19. Some clones are missing from TCRdb's copy, which holds only in-frame ones; the method was immunoSEQ multiplex PCR. The table has 240,000 or so clones, roughly 90% seen once; the top ten hold around 0.8%. The specimen was peripheral blood. Receptors were obtained from a woman younger than 45 with acute or convalescent COVID-19.

Comments on this clone: One end of the junction is discordant with germline, which a read error may explain. J is TRBJ1-2 and V is TRBV6-4; D is unresolved. The CDR3 runs to 14 residues. Germline values: CDR1 MRHNA, CDR2 SNTAGT. This CDR3 is CASSDSPFNSGYTF. The DNA for the CDR3 is TGTGCCAGCAGTGATTCACCTTTCAACTCTGGCTACACCTTC.

The sample holds one count of this clone. V gene TRBV30 combines with J gene TRBJ1-1; 11 positions agree with TRBD1. The CDR3 is 13 amino acids. V shed 1 base and J 6 bases; nucleotides not matched to a gene: 1. Germline values: CDR1 GTSNPN, CDR2 SVGIG (reference sequence). The CDR3 nucleotides read TGTGCCTGGAGTGGGGACAGGGGGGCTGAAGCTTTCTTT. Amino acid sequence: CAWSGDRGAEAFF.

The chain links TRBV30 to TRBJ1-4; D ambiguous. The V gene's germline CDR1 is GTSNPN and CDR2 SVGIG (reference sequence). This CDR3 region has 15 residues. V was cut by 0 bases and J by 0 bases, with 8 bases left in between. DNA for the CDR3: TGTGCCTGGAGTGTACGTCGGTCAACTAATGAAAAACTGTTTTTT. Translated: CAWSVRRSTNEKLFF.

The genes are TRBV7-9 and TRBJ2-7; TRBD1 aligns across 7 bases. With 0 bases clipped from V and 2 bases from J, the junction kept 4 bases outside the gene matches. CDR3 size: 15 residues. Germline CDR1 and CDR2: SEHNR and FQNEAQ (reference sequence). The CDR3 region is CASSLATGRPYEQYF. The CDR3 DNA is TGTGCCAGCAGCTTAGCGACAGGGCGACCCTACGAGCAGTACTTC.

The chain employs TRBV18 and TRBJ2-2; 9 nucleotides agree with TRBD1. The CDR3 loop spans 15 amino acids. Germline V lookup: CDR1 KGHSH, CDR2 LQKENI. The J segment lost 7 bases and the V segment lost 0 bases, leaving 3 bases of the junction unmatched. CDR3 sequence reads: CASSPPDRGRGELFF. The DNA for the CDR3 is TGTGCCAGCTCACCACCGGACAGGGGTCGCGGGGAGCTGTTTTTT.

The rearrangement uses TRBV5-8 and TRBJ2-7; 9 bases are shared with TRBD1. This CDR3 has 14 residues. V was clipped by 4 bases and J by 2 bases; unmatched bases: 4. The germline V gene encodes CDR1 SGHTS and CDR2 YDEGEE. The CDR3 protein is CASSPDRGAYEQYF. The DNA of the CDR3 is TGTGCCAGCAGCCCCGACAGGGGGGCCTACGAGCAGTACTTC. Complete variable domain (other parts from reference TRBV5-8 and TRBJ2-7): EAGVTQSPTHLIKTRGQQATLRCSPISGHTSVYWYQQALGLGLQFLLWYDEGEERNRGNFPPRFSGRQFPNYSSELNVNALELEDSALYLCASSPDRGAYEQYFGPGTRLTVT.

This sequence joins TRBV11-3 and TRBJ1-1; perhaps TRBD1 as D (5 bases). Germline loops: CDR1 SGHNT, CDR2 YENEEA. This CDR3 has 15 residues. Trimming left V 6 bases short and J 4 bases short, with 18 bases between. CDR3 in DNA: TGTGCCAGCAGGCTCAATAGGGGTTCGGGCACTGAAGCTTTCTTT. Translated, it gives CASRLNRGSGTEAFF.

The genes are TRBV27 and TRBJ2-7; D may be TRBD2 (5 bases). Germline loops: CDR1 MNHEY, CDR2 SMNVEV (reference sequence). The CDR3 has 13 residues. V gave up 6 bases and J gave up 3 bases, with 12 bases separating them. This CDR3 is CASSPSGDYEQYF. In DNA, the CDR3 is TGTGCCAGCAGCCCGTCCGGGGACTACGAGCAGTACTTC.

V gene TRBV24-1 combines with J gene TRBJ2-7; 7 nucleotides agree with TRBD1. This CDR3 is 12 amino acids long. Losses at the gene ends were 9 bases for V and 1 base for J; bases not matched to a gene: 2. Germline CDR1 KGHDR, CDR2 SFDVKD. The CDR3 nucleotides are TGTGCCACCGGGACAGCTTCCTACGAGCAGTACTTC. Residues: CATGTASYEQYF.

This clone was observed a single time. The DNA for the CDR3 is TGTGCCAGCAGCCCATGGGGGCTAGCGGGGGGGAACACCGGGGAGCTGTTTTTT. Residues: CASSPWGLAGGNTGELFF. The chain has TRBV7-2 and TRBJ2-2, with TRBD2 matching over 11 bases. The CDR3 consists of 18 residues. The germline V gene has CDR1 SGHTA and CDR2 FQGNSA. The ends lost 5 bases at V and 1 base at J; junction bases unmatched: 9.

This clone has only one observation. This chain's CDR3 is CASSQTSERETQYF. The CDR3 DNA is TGTGCCAGCAGCCAGACTAGCGAGCGGGAGACCCAGTACTTC. The chain uses TRBV5-4 and TRBJ2-5; 8 bases are shared with TRBD2. Germline CDR1 SGHNT, CDR2 YYREEE (reference sequence). CDR3 size: 14 residues. J gave up 5 bases and V 4 bases, and 7 bases lay outside the gene matches. The whole variable domain, filled in from reference TRBV5-4 and TRBJ2-5, reads ETGVTQSPTHLIKTRGQQVTLRCSSQSGHNTVSWYQQALGQGPQFIFQYYREEENGRGNFPPRFSGLQFPNYSSELNVNALELDDSALYLCASSQTSERETQYFGPGTRLLVL.

The chain links TRBV4-2 to TRBJ2-5; 16 bases agree with TRBD2. The junction had 2 bases not matched to a gene; V was cut back by 0 bases and J by 1 base. The CDR3 runs 18 residues. CDR1 and CDR2 (germline): LGHNA, YNFKEQ. The CDR3 reads CASSQEGLAGGPQETQYF. CDR3 nucleotides: TGTGCCAGCAGCCAAGAGGGACTAGCGGGAGGGCCCCAAGAGACCCAGTACTTC.

The V gene is TRBV6-1, the J gene TRBJ2-3; possibly TRBD2 for D (5 bases). Trimming shortened V by 3 bases and J by 2 bases, and 15 bases separated the two germline ends. The CDR3 is 16 residues long. Germline CDR1 reads MNHNS; CDR2 reads SASEGT. CDR3 DNA: TGTGCCAGCAGTGACGGGCGGGTTGGCCCCACAGATACGCAGTATTTT. This translates into CASSDGRVGPTDTQYF.

The rearrangement links TRBV19 to TRBJ1-2; 8 bases align to TRBD1. J lost 0 bases, V lost 5 bases, and 2 bases had no gene match. Germline lookup yields CDR1 LNHDA and CDR2 SQIVND (reference sequence). The CDR3 has 14 residues. Here the CDR3 reads CASSRGQANYGYTF. The CDR3 DNA reads as TGTGCCAGTAGTCGGGGACAGGCTAACTATGGCTACACCTTC.

The chain links TRBV6-5 to TRBJ2-7; TRBD1 agrees at 10 bases. From germline, CDR1 is MNHEY and CDR2 SVGAGI. The CDR3 spans 16 residues. Unmatched junction bases numbered 6, after V lost 2 bases and J lost 2 bases. The CDR3 loop is CASSYAGTGVPYEQYF. The CDR3 coding sequence is TGTGCCAGCAGTTACGCGGGGACAGGGGTCCCCTACGAGCAGTACTTC.

J is TRBJ1-1 and V is TRBV19; D is possibly TRBD1 (5 bases). V gave up 5 bases and J gave up 5 bases, with 12 bases separating them. Per the germline V gene, CDR1 is LNHDA and CDR2 is SQIVND (reference sequence). CDR3 size: 13 residues. CDR3: CASSLSGRTEAFF. DNA for the CDR3: TGTGCCAGTAGTCTATCAGGGAGGACTGAAGCTTTCTTT. The full variable domain, with the rest looked up from reference TRBV19 and TRBJ1-1, is DGGITQSPKYLFRKEGQNVTLSCEQNLNHDAMYWYRQDPGQGLRLIYYSQIVNDFQKGDIAEGYSVSREKKESFPLTVTSAQKNPTAFYLCASSLSGRTEAFFGQGTRLTVV.

This clone is a singleton in its sample. This sequence joins TRBV10-3 and TRBJ2-1; 12 positions match TRBD2. Germline values: CDR1 ENHRY, CDR2 SYGVKD. This CDR3 has 15 amino acids. Unmatched junction bases numbered 0, after V lost 3 bases and J lost 3 bases. In DNA, the CDR3 is TGTGCCATCAGTGAACTAGCGGGAGGCTACAATGAGCAGTTCTTC. Its translation is CAISELAGGYNEQFF.

The chain recombines TRBV7-9 with TRBJ2-5, with 7 bases lining up with TRBD1. Trimming cost V 5 bases and J 5 bases; bases outside gene matches: 5. The CDR3 length is 13 residues. Germline CDR1 SEHNR, CDR2 FQNEAQ (reference sequence). In nucleotides, the CDR3 is TGTGCCAGCAGCGAAGGGGGCTGGGAGACCCAGTACTTC. It yields the protein CASSEGGWETQYF.

This clone was seen more than once but under ten times. This chain connects TRBV19 to TRBJ1-4; D remains unclear. With 7 bases removed from V and 0 bases from J, the gap between germline ends came to 12 bases. The CDR3 extends over 15 amino acids. The germline CDR1 and CDR2 sequences are LNHDA and SQIVND (reference sequence). The CDR3: CASTEDPATNEKLFF. The CDR3 coding sequence is TGTGCCAGTACGGAGGACCCGGCAACTAATGAAAAACTGTTTTTT.